This T cell receptor (beta chain) was documented in a study of post-analysis software for immune sequencing data. Study-level information: Progressive-relapsing, secondary progressive and relapsing-remitting multiple sclerosis were among the disease courses included. Findings of the study overall: Strong co-clustering by F measure was evident for samples that had been prepared in the same batch. Four to six TRBV segments were significantly more frequent in patients than in controls. TRBV5-6, TRBV5-1 and TRBV20-1 were among these segments. In multiple sclerosis, normalized Chao1 diversity was significantly below that of controls.

CDR1 and CDR2 from the germline V gene are LGHNA and YNFKEQ. The CDR3 is made up of 13 amino acids. Trimming pared 0 bases from V and 2 bases from J, leaving 4 bases between. As concerns this clonotype: Its target is not known.

Unique molecular identifiers were present in the TCR beta cDNA libraries. Between roughly 0.95 and 10 million T cells gave rise to 500,000 to 650,000 cDNA molecules. Using its own MiXCR run on the PCR reads, TCRdb lists one record per CDR3 protein. The sample lists about 460,000 distinct CDR3 sequences, approximately 45% occurring once. The sequence was collected from a girl aged 5-17 years with multiple sclerosis. The specimen sequenced was blood. The V and J genes are TRBV4-2 and TRBJ2-5; D gene unclear. CDR3 sequence (DNA): TGTGCCAGCAGCCAAGAACGGCAAGAGACCCAGTACTTC. This encodes CASSQERQETQYF.